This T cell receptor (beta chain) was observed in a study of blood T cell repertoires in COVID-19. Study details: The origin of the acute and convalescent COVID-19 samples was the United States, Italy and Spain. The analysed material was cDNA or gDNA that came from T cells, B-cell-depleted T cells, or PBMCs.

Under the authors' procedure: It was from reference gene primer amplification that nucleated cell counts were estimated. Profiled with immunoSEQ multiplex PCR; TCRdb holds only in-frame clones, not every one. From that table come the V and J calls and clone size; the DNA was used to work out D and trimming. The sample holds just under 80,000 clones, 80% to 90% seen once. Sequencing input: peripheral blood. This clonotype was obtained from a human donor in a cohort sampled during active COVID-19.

The CDR3 nucleotides read TGTGCCAGCAGCAATCCGGGACAGGGGGCTTTCGGTAATTCACCCCTCCACTTT. It yields the protein CASSNPGQGAFGNSPLHF. The chain links TRBV9 to TRBJ1-6, with TRBD1 identical over 12 bases. CDR3 size: 18 residues. Germline lookup yields CDR1 SGDLS and CDR2 YYNGEE. Trimming removed 4 bases from V and 6 bases from J; junction bases left unmatched: 11.